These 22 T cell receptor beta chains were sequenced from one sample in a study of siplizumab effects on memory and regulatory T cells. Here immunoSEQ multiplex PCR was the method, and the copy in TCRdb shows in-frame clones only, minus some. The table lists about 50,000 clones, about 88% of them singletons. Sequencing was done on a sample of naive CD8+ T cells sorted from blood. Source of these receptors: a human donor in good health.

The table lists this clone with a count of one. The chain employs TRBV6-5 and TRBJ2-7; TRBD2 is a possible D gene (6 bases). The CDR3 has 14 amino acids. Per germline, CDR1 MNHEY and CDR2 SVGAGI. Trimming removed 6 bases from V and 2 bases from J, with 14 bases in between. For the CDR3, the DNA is TGTGCCAGCAGCCCAGGGCCGGGGGCCTACGAGCAGTACTTC. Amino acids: CASSPGPGAYEQYF.

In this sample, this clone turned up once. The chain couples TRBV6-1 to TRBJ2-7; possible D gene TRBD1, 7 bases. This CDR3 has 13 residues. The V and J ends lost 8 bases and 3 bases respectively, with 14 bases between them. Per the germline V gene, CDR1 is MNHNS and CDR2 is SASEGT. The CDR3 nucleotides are TGTGCCAGCTCGGAGGGGGCGTTCTACGAGCAGTACTTC. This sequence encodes CASSEGAFYEQYF.

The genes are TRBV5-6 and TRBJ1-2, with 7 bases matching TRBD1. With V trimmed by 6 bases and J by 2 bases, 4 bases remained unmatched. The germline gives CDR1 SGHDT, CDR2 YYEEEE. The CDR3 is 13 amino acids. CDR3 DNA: TGTGCCAGCACCATACAGGGGAACTATGGCTACACCTTC. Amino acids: CASTIQGNYGYTF.

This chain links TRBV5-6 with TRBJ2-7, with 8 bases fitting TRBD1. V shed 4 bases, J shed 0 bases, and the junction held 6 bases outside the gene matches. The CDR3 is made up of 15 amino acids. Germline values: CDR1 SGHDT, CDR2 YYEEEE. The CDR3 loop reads CASSTWTGNSYEQYF. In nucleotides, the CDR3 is TGTGCCAGCAGCACCTGGACAGGGAACTCCTACGAGCAGTACTTC. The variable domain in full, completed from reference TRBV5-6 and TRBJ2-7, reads DAGVTQSPTHLIKTRGQQVTLRCSPKSGHDTVSWYQQALGQGPQFIFQYYEEEERQRGNFPDRFSGHQFPNYSSELNVNALLLGDSALYLCASSTWTGNSYEQYFGPGTRLTVT.

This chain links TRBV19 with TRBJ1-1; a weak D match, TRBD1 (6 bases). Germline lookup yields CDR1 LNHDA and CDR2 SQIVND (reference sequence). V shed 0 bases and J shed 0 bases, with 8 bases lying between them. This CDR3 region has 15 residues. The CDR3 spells CASSIEGTLNTEAFF. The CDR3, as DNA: TGTGCCAGTAGTATAGAAGGGACATTGAACACTGAAGCTTTCTTT.

This CDR3 reads CASSLGVSQETQYF. Written as DNA, the CDR3 is TGTGCCAGCAGCTTAGGGGTATCTCAAGAGACCCAGTACTTC. The J gene is TRBJ2-5, the V gene TRBV11-2; unclear D gene. CDR3 length equals 14 residues. The V end lost 1 base, the J end lost 2 bases, and 8 bases lay between the germline ends. Germline V gene data show CDR1 as SGHAT and CDR2 as FQNNGV. The whole variable domain, remainder taken from reference TRBV11-2 and TRBJ2-5, is EAGVAQSPRYKIIEKRQSVAFWCNPISGHATLYWYQQILGQGPKLLIQFQNNGVVDDSQLPKDRFSAERLKGVDSTLKIQPAKLEDSAVYLCASSLGVSQETQYFGPGTRLLVL.

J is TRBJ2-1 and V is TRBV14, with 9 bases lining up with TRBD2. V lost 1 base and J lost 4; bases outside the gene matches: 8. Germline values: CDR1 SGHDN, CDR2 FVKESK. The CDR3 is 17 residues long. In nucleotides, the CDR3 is TGTGCCAGCAGCCAAGTCCCTAGCGGGGTAGATTACAATGAGCAGTTCTTC. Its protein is CASSQVPSGVDYNEQFF.

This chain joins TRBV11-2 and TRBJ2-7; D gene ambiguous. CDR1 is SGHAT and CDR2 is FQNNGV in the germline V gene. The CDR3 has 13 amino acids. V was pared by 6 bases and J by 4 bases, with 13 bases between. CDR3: CASSFAGGYEQYF. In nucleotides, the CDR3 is TGTGCCAGCAGTTTTGCTGGCGGATACGAGCAGTACTTC.

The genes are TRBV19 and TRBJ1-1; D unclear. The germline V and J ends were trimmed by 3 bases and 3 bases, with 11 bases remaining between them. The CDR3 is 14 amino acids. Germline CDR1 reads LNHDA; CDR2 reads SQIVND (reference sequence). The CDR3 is CASSMSLTYTEAFF. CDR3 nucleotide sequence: TGTGCCAGTAGTATGAGCCTAACCTACACTGAAGCTTTCTTT.

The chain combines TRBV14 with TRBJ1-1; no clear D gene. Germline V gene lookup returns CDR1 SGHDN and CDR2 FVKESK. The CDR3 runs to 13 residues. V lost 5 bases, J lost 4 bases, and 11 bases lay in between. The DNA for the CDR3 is TGTGCCAGCAGCAATGGGAGGGCCACTGAAGCTTTCTTT. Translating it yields CASSNGRATEAFF. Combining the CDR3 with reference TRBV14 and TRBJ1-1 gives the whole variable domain EAGVTQFPSHSVIEKGQTVTLRCDPISGHDNLYWYRRVMGKEIKFLLHFVKESKQDESGMPNNRFLAERTGGTYSTLKVQPAELEDSGVYFCASSNGRATEAFFGQGTRLTVV.

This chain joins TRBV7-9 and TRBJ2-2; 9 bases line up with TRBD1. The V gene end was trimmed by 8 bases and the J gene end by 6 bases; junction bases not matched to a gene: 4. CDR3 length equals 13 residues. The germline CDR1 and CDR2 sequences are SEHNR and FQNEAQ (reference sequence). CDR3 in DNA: TGTGCCAGCCGGGACAGGGTAGCCGGGGAGCTGTTTTTT. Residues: CASRDRVAGELFF. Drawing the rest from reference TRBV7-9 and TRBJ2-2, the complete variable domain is DTGVSQNPRHKITKRGQNVTFRCDPISEHNRLYWYRQTLGQGPEFLTYFQNEAQLEKSRLLSDRFSAERPKGSFSTLEIQRTEQGDSAMYLCASRDRVAGELFFGEGSRLTVL.

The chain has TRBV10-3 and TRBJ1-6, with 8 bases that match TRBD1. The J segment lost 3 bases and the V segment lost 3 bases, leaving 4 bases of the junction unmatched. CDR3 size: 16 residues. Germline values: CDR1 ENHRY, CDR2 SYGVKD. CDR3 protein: CAISEGDRYYNSPLHF. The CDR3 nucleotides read TGTGCCATCAGTGAAGGGGACAGGTACTATAATTCACCCCTCCACTTT.

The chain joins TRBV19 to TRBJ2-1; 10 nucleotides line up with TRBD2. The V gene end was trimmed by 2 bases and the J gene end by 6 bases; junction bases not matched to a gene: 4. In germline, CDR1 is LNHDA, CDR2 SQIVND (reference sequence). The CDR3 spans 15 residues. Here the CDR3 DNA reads TGTGCCAGTAGTATATCACTAGCGGGGTTCAATGAGCAGTTCTTC. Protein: CASSISLAGFNEQFF.

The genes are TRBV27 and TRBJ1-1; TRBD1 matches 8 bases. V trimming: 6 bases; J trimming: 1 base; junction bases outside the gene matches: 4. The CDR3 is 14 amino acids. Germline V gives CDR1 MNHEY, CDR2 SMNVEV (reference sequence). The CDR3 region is CASSPGGSNTEAFF. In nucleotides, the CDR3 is TGTGCCAGCAGCCCAGGGGGCTCGAACACTGAAGCTTTCTTT.

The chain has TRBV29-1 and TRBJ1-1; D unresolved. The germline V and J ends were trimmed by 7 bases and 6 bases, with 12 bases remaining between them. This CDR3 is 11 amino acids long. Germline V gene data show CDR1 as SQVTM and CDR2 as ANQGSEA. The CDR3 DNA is TGCAGCGGTGGTTTAATGCCTGAAGCTTTCTTT. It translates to CSGGLMPEAFF.

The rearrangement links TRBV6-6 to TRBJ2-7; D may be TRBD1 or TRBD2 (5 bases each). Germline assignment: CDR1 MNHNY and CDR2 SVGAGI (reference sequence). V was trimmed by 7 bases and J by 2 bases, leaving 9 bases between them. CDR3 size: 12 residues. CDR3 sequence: CASTGTAYEQYF. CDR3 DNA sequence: TGTGCCAGCACAGGGACCGCCTACGAGCAGTACTTC.

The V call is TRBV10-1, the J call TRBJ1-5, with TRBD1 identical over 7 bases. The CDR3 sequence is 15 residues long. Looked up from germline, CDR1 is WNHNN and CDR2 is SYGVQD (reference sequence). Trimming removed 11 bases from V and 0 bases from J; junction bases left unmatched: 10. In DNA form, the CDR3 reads TGCGCCCACCCAGGGGGAACGAATAGCAATCAGCCCCAGCATTTT. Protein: CAHPGGTNSNQPQHF.

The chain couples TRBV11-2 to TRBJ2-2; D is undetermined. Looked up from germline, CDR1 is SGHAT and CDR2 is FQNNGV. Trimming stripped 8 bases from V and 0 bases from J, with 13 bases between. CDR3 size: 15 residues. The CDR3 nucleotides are TGTGCCAGCTCGAAGACCTCCGCGAACACCGGGGAGCTGTTTTTT. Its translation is CASSKTSANTGELFF.

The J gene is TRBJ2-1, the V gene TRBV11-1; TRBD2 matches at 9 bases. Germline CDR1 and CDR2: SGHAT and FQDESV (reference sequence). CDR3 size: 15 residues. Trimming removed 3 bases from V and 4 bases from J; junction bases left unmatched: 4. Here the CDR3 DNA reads TGTGCCAGCAGCTTGGCGGGAGGGTTATACAATGAGCAGTTCTTC. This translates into CASSLAGGLYNEQFF.

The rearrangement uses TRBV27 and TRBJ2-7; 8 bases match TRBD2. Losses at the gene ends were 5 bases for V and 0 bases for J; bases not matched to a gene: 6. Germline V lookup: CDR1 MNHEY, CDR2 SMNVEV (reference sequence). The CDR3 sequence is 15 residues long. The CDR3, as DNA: TGTGCCAGCAGTATAACCGGGACTAGCTCCTACGAGCAGTACTTC. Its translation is CASSITGTSSYEQYF.

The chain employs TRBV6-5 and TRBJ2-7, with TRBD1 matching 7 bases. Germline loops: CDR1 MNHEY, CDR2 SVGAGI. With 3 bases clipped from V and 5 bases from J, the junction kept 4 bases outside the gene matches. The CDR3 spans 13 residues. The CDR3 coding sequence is TGTGCCAGCAGTTATCCCCAGGGGGACGAGCAGTACTTC. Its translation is CASSYPQGDEQYF.

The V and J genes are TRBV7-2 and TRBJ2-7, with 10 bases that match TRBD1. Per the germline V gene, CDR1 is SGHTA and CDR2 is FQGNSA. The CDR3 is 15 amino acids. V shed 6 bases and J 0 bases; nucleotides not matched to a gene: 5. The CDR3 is CASRPGTGASYEQYF. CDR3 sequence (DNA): TGTGCCAGCAGACCCGGGACAGGGGCCTCCTACGAGCAGTACTTC.